This TCR beta chain appears in the sequencing data of a study of blood T cell repertoires in COVID-19. At the level of the study: There were acute and convalescent COVID-19 samples, and they came from the United States, Italy and Spain. T cells, B-cell-depleted T cells, or PBMCs supplied cDNA or gDNA.

The V gene lost 6 bases and the J gene lost 5 bases, with 10 bases spanning the gap. Germline-derived CDR1 and CDR2 are MDHEN and SYDVKM. CDR3 length equals 12 residues. As handled by the study authors: Cell counts per sample came from amplifying reference gene primers. Libraries were prepared by immunoSEQ multiplex PCR; TCRdb keeps only in-frame clonotypes and omits some of them. The D gene and trimming were derived from the DNA, and the V and J assignments and clone size from that table. The sample contains 250,000 to 300,000 clones, about nine tenths of which appear only once. Sequenced sample: peripheral blood. This clonotype was sampled from a woman aged 30 to 39 with COVID-19, enrolled during active disease. The genes are TRBV28 and TRBJ1-2; the D gene is possibly TRBD1 (6 bases). As DNA, the CDR3 is TGTGCCAGCAGCCACGGACAGTATGGCTACACCTTC. It codes for CASSHGQYGYTF.